A single sample gave rise to the 32 T cell receptor beta chains below, sequenced in a study of blood T cells in healthy people across ages. Together with a sample-barcoded 5' primer, a J-beta primer mix was included in a second PCR lasting roughly 6 to 12 cycles. TCRdb independently ran MiXCR on the 5' RACE reads; one entry per CDR3 protein. This table has about 640,000 distinct CDR3 sequences, about 30% appearing once. What was sequenced was blood. These receptors all come from a woman over 75 in good health.

The chain couples TRBV5-1 to TRBJ2-3, with TRBD2 as a possible D gene (5 bases). Germline lookup yields CDR1 SGHRS and CDR2 YFSETQ. This CDR3 spans 17 amino acids. V was clipped by 0 bases and J by 5 bases, with 19 bases between them. CDR3 residues: CASSLAAAGEPVDTQYF. CDR3 nucleotides: TGCGCCAGCAGCTTGGCCGCGGCGGGCGAGCCCGTAGATACGCAGTATTTT.

V gene TRBV29-1 combines with J gene TRBJ2-2; D assignment may be TRBD1 or TRBD2 (5 bases each). There are 16 residues in the CDR3. Germline loops: CDR1 SQVTM, CDR2 ANQGSEA. Trimming removed 7 bases from V and 1 base from J, with 19 bases in between. CDR3 in amino acids: CSGRLRGRENTGELFF. CDR3 DNA: TGCAGCGGGCGATTGAGGGGACGGGAGAACACCGGGGAGCTGTTTTTT.

The V call is TRBV6-6, the J call TRBJ2-7; possibly TRBD2 for D (6 bases). This CDR3 region has 15 residues. V dropped 0 bases and J dropped 3 bases, with 12 bases sitting between them. Germline V gene lookup returns CDR1 MNHNY and CDR2 SVGAGI (reference sequence). This chain's CDR3 is CASSYSAGGNYEQYF. CDR3 nucleotide sequence: TGTGCCAGCAGTTACTCGGCGGGCGGGAACTACGAGCAGTACTTC.

Many counts were recorded for this clonotype. This chain uses TRBV6-6 with TRBJ1-4; unclear D gene. Germline assignment: CDR1 MNHNY and CDR2 SVGAGI (reference sequence). The CDR3 sequence is 12 residues long. The V gene lost 8 bases and the J gene lost 8 bases, with 12 bases spanning the gap. The CDR3 loop is CASRPEWEKLFF. In nucleotides, the CDR3 is TGTGCCAGCCGTCCCGAGTGGGAAAAACTGTTTTTT.

The J gene is TRBJ2-3, the V gene TRBV7-2, with D unresolved. The CDR3 is 14 residues long. Germline-derived CDR1 and CDR2 are SGHTA and FQGNSA. V was shortened by 4 bases and J by 7 bases, with 15 bases between the two germline ends. This CDR3 reads CASSSPGSSNTQYF. The CDR3 coding sequence is TGTGCCAGCAGCTCACCCGGTAGTTCAAATACGCAGTATTTT.

This clonotype has a count of ten or more. The chain uses TRBV9 and TRBJ2-3; 13 nucleotides match TRBD2. The CDR3 has 18 amino acids. Germline trimming cut 1 base from V and 4 bases from J; bases unmatched to any gene: 9. Per germline, CDR1 SGDLS and CDR2 YYNGEE. CDR3 nucleotides: TGTGCCAGCAGCGTACGGACTAGCGGGGGTTTCGCGCCAGATACGCAGTATTTT. Protein sequence: CASSVRTSGGFAPDTQYF.

Regarding this clonotype: A read error may account for a junction end that differs from germline. This chain links TRBV7-2 with TRBJ1-5, with D hard to call. This CDR3 is 14 amino acids long. Germline-derived CDR1 and CDR2 are SGHTA and FQGNSA. The CDR3 spells CAGSRALGNQPQHF. CDR3 in DNA: TGTGCCGGCAGCCGCGCCCTGGGGAATCAGCCCCAGCATTTT. Combining the CDR3 with reference TRBV7-2 and TRBJ1-5 gives the whole variable domain GAGVSQSPSNKVTEKGKDVELRCDPISGHTALYWYRQSLGQGLEFLIYFQGNSAPDKSGLPSDRFSAERTGGSVSTLTIQRTQQEDSAVYLCAGSRALGNQPQHFGDGTRLSIL.

This clonotype has a handful of counts. This sequence may be a read error, since a much larger clone differs from it by one base. The CDR3 sequence is CASSQDMGPTFNEQYF. DNA for the CDR3: TGTGCCAGCAGCCAAGATATGGGGCCGACGTTTAATGAGCAGTACTTC. The V and J genes are TRBV3-1 and TRBJ2-5, with a possible D match to TRBD1 (5 bases). CDR3 length equals 16 residues. CDR1 is LGHDT and CDR2 is YNNKEL in the germline V gene (reference sequence). Trimming took 0 bases from V and 11 from J, leaving 22 bases between them.

This clonotype was counted at least ten times. The chain has TRBV29-1 and TRBJ2-7, with TRBD1 as a possible D gene (6 bases). The CDR3 length is 14 residues. V dropped 4 bases and J dropped 6 bases, with 19 bases sitting between them. Germline assignment: CDR1 SQVTM and CDR2 ANQGSEA. The CDR3 here is CSVGQGTLRGEQYF. The DNA of the CDR3 is TGCAGCGTTGGTCAGGGGACCCTAAGGGGCGAGCAGTACTTC.

As to this clonotype: A much larger clone is a single base away; this may be a read error. The V call is TRBV7-3, the J call TRBJ2-6; the D gene is possibly TRBD1 (6 bases). Germline values: CDR1 SGHTA, CDR2 FQGTGA. The CDR3 contains 15 residues. CDR3 sequence: CASTQGGSGANVLAF. CDR3 nucleotides: TGTGCCAGCACACAGGGCGGCTCTGGGGCCAACGTCCTGGCTTTC.

This clonotype was counted at least ten times. V and J are TRBV5-8 and TRBJ1-5, with 8 nucleotides matching TRBD1. This CDR3 is 14 amino acids long. Germline V gene lookup returns CDR1 SGHTS and CDR2 YDEGEE. Trimming cost V 5 bases and J 5 bases; bases outside gene matches: 6. The CDR3 region is CASRETGVHQPQHF. CDR3 DNA: TGTGCCAGCAGGGAGACAGGGGTTCATCAGCCCCAGCATTTT. The full variable domain, rest sourced from reference TRBV5-8 and TRBJ1-5, is EAGVTQSPTHLIKTRGQQATLRCSPISGHTSVYWYQQALGLGLQFLLWYDEGEERNRGNFPPRFSGRQFPNYSSELNVNALELEDSALYLCASRETGVHQPQHFGDGTRLSIL.

This clonotype was detected many times. The chain links TRBV15 to TRBJ2-5, with D unclear. Looked up from germline, CDR1 is LNHNV and CDR2 is YYDKDF (reference sequence). The CDR3 runs to 12 residues. V was trimmed by 2 bases and J by 4 bases, leaving 5 bases between them. CDR3 sequence (DNA): TGTGCCACCAGCAGAATTACAGAGACCCAGTACTTC. This translates into CATSRITETQYF.

This clonotype appeared many times. This sequence joins TRBV20-1 and TRBJ1-2; a possible D gene is TRBD1 (6 bases). Germline V gene lookup returns CDR1 DFQATT and CDR2 SNEGSKA (reference sequence). This CDR3 is 14 amino acids long. V was cut by 5 bases and J by 3 bases, with 16 bases left in between. This chain's CDR3 is CSAPRGGLDYGYTF. DNA of the CDR3: TGCAGTGCTCCCAGAGGGGGACTGGACTATGGCTACACCTTC.

At least ten counts were recorded for this clonotype. The V call is TRBV6-6, the J call TRBJ1-4, with D unresolved. Trimming shortened V by 0 bases and J by 8 bases, and 7 bases separated the two germline ends. Germline CDR1 is MNHNY and CDR2 is SVGAGI (reference sequence). CDR3 size: 13 residues. The CDR3 is CASSYSRGEKLFF. CDR3 bases: TGTGCCAGCAGTTACTCACGGGGAGAAAAACTGTTTTTT.

The chain couples TRBV4-1 to TRBJ1-1, with no clear D. Germline V CDR1 and CDR2: MGHRA, YSYEKL. The CDR3 is 17 amino acids. V was shortened by 4 bases and J by 0 bases, with 18 bases between the two germline ends. The DNA of the CDR3 is TGCGCCAGCAGCCTCGGGAGTTTCGCGGCGATGAACACTGAAGCTTTCTTT. Its translation: CASSLGSFAAMNTEAFF.

This clonotype showed up many times. This sequence joins TRBV4-1 and TRBJ1-2; the D is unclear. Germline assignment: CDR1 MGHRA and CDR2 YSYEKL. The CDR3 spans 15 residues. The V gene lost 0 bases and the J gene lost 4 bases, with 12 bases spanning the gap. CDR3 residues: CASSQDLGKIYGYTF. CDR3 nucleotide sequence: TGCGCCAGCAGCCAAGATTTAGGGAAAATCTATGGCTACACCTTC.

With regard to this clonotype: A much larger clonotype is one base distant, so this may be a read error. The J gene is TRBJ2-1, the V gene TRBV7-2, with 8 bases matching TRBD2. The CDR3 totals 14 residues. Germline V gene lookup returns CDR1 SGHTA and CDR2 FQGNSA. V was pared by 7 bases and J by 6 bases, with 8 bases of the junction left unmatched. The CDR3: CASNPGGLGNEQFF. The DNA for the CDR3 is TGTGCCAGCAACCCGGGGGGGCTCGGCAATGAGCAGTTCTTC.

This clonotype has ten or more counts. The chain joins TRBV11-2 to TRBJ2-1; D perhaps matches TRBD1 (6 bases). The CDR3 sequence is 17 residues long. CDR1 is SGHAT and CDR2 is FQNNGV in the germline V gene. Trimming took off 1 base at V and 0 bases at J, with 13 bases between the two ends. The CDR3 loop is CASSLGIGRGSYNEQFF. CDR3 coding DNA: TGTGCCAGCAGCTTAGGAATCGGCAGGGGCTCCTACAATGAGCAGTTCTTC.

The V gene is TRBV27, the J gene TRBJ1-1; a weak D match, TRBD1 (5 bases). The ends were cut back, 7 bases at V and 4 bases at J, with 10 bases in the middle. CDR3 length equals 12 residues. Germline CDR1 MNHEY, CDR2 SMNVEV (reference sequence). The CDR3 is CASMKGATEAFF. The CDR3 nucleotides read TGTGCCAGCATGAAAGGGGCCACTGAAGCTTTCTTT.

This clonotype was observed a handful of times. It may be a read error: a sequence one base away is much more abundant. The chain joins TRBV7-9 to TRBJ1-2; D uncertain. CDR1 and CDR2 (germline): SEHNR, FQNEAQ (reference sequence). CDR3 length equals 13 residues. V was pared by 8 bases and J by 6 bases, with 16 bases between. CDR3 in DNA: TGTGCCAGCTTAAGGACGGGGAGCAATGGCTACACCTTC. It encodes CASLRTGSNGYTF.

Worth noting for this clonotype: Sequence at one end of the junction differs from germline and may be a read error. V usage is TRBV27 and J usage is TRBJ1-1, with D hard to call. Germline-derived CDR1 and CDR2 are MNHEY and SMNVEV (reference sequence). The CDR3 covers 14 residues. The CDR3: CASSSFRMNTETFF. The CDR3 DNA sequence: TGTGCCAGCTCCTCCTTCAGGATGAACACTGAAACTTTCTTT.

The chain recombines TRBV5-1 with TRBJ1-2; D might be TRBD1 (5 bases). V lost 4 bases to trimming and J lost 8 bases, with 18 bases between them. Germline CDR1 reads SGHRS; CDR2 reads YFSETQ. CDR3 length: 14 residues. The CDR3 spells CASSGGTYLPGYTF. The CDR3 coding sequence is TGCGCCAGCAGCGGCGGGACCTACCTTCCGGGCTACACCTTC.

The sample holds many counts of this clonotype. V gene TRBV6-5 combines with J gene TRBJ1-2; D is possibly TRBD1 (6 bases). V was shortened by 6 bases and J by 7 bases, with 12 bases between the two germline ends. There are 12 residues in the CDR3. CDR1 and CDR2 from the germline V gene are MNHEY and SVGAGI. The CDR3 spells CASRPLTGGYTF. Here the CDR3 DNA reads TGTGCCAGCAGACCCTTGACAGGTGGCTACACCTTC.

This chain connects TRBV5-1 to TRBJ1-1; perhaps TRBD1 as D (5 bases). With 7 bases removed from V and 1 base from J, the gap between germline ends came to 11 bases. The germline CDR1 and CDR2 sequences are SGHRS and YFSETQ. The CDR3 length is 13 residues. The CDR3 nucleotides read TGCGCCAGCGTAGGGACGGGGAACACTGAAGCTTTCTTT. Its protein is CASVGTGNTEAFF.

This clonotype was seen repeatedly, ten times or more. The chain is built from TRBV3-1 and TRBJ1-2; 7 bases are shared with TRBD1. This CDR3 has 14 amino acids. The V and J ends lost 3 bases and 7 bases, in that order; junction bases with no gene match: 8. Germline loops: CDR1 LGHDT, CDR2 YNNKEL (reference sequence). The DNA of the CDR3 is TGTGCCAGCAGCCAGGGTGACAGGGACTCTGGCTACACCTTC. Translating gives CASSQGDRDSGYTF.

This clonotype was detected many times. The CDR3 nucleotides are TGTGCCAGCAGGGCCCAGGGTGAGACCCAGTACTTC. Amino acids: CASRAQGETQYF. This chain links TRBV7-9 with TRBJ2-5; the D gene is possibly TRBD1 (5 bases). The length of the CDR3 is 12 residues. Germline V gives CDR1 SEHNR, CDR2 FQNEAQ (reference sequence). V dropped 6 bases and J dropped 5 bases, with 10 bases sitting between them. The whole variable domain, filled in from reference TRBV7-9 and TRBJ2-5, reads DTGVSQNPRHKITKRGQNVTFRCDPISEHNRLYWYRQTLGQGPEFLTYFQNEAQLEKSRLLSDRFSAERPKGSFSTLEIQRTEQGDSAMYLCASRAQGETQYFGPGTRLLVL.

Comments on this clonotype: This could be a read error, since a much larger clone is one nucleotide away. The J gene is TRBJ2-5, the V gene TRBV28; 8 bases map to TRBD1. The end of the DNA fits TRBJ2-7 better, so the J call may be wrong. Germline V gene lookup returns CDR1 MDHEN and CDR2 SYDVKM. The CDR3 is 15 amino acids. The CDR3 DNA sequence: TGTGCCAGCAGTTGCTCAGGGGGCGCGGCTTACGAGCAGTACTTC. It specifies CASSCSGGAAYEQYF.

This clonotype was counted ten times or more. The chain employs TRBV18 and TRBJ2-3; perhaps TRBD2 as D (6 bases). This CDR3 has 15 amino acids. The V and J ends lost 1 base and 4 bases respectively, with 12 bases between them. Germline V gene lookup returns CDR1 KGHSH and CDR2 LQKENI. CDR3 DNA: TGTGCCAGCTCACCACGGGCTAGCGAAGCAGATACGCAGTATTTT. Translated: CASSPRASEADTQYF. Filled out from reference TRBV18 and TRBJ2-3, the complete variable domain reads NAGVMQNPRHLVRRRGQEARLRCSPMKGHSHVYWYRQLPEEGLKFMVYLQKENIIDESGMPKERFSAEFPKEGPSILRIQQVVRGDSAAYFCASSPRASEADTQYFGPGTRLTVL.

In DNA form, the CDR3 reads TGCGCCAGCAGCTTGATCGAGGGGGGGGTCCCAGATACGCAGTATTTT. It encodes CASSLIEGGVPDTQYF. The chain is built from TRBV5-1 and TRBJ2-3; tentatively, D is TRBD2 (7 bases). CDR1 is SGHRS, CDR2 YFSETQ, per germline. The CDR3 contains 16 residues. Deletions cut 1 base from V and 4 bases from J, with 16 bases between.

This clonotype was recorded many times. The J gene is TRBJ2-1, the V gene TRBV20-1; the match to TRBD2 covers 9 bases. The CDR3 runs to 17 residues. With 6 bases clipped from V and 3 bases from J, the junction kept 15 bases outside the gene matches. The germline gives CDR1 DFQATT, CDR2 SNEGSKA (reference sequence). CDR3 in amino acids: CSALGRGGRVNYNEQFF. DNA for the CDR3: TGCAGTGCCCTAGGGCGGGGGGGCCGGGTTAACTACAATGAGCAGTTCTTC.

This clonotype was seen at least ten times. This chain uses TRBV11-2 with TRBJ2-1, with 12 positions matching TRBD1. Germline V gene sequence: CDR1 SGHAT, CDR2 FQNNGV. The J segment lost 9 bases and the V segment lost 2 bases, leaving 8 bases of the junction unmatched. The CDR3 has 16 amino acids. The DNA for the CDR3 is TGTGCCAGCAGCTTAAGTGCAGGGACAGGGGGCGGTGAGCAGTTCTTC. Translated: CASSLSAGTGGGEQFF.

Points on this clonotype: This may come from a read error, since a much larger clone is one base off. The gene calls are TRBV20-1 and TRBJ1-2; 9 bases agree with TRBD1. The CDR3 contains 14 residues. Germline assignment: CDR1 DFQATT and CDR2 SNEGSKA (reference sequence). Written as DNA, the CDR3 is TGCGGTGCTAGTACAGGGGGCGGTAACTATGGCTACACCTTC. Its protein product is CGASTGGGNYGYTF.